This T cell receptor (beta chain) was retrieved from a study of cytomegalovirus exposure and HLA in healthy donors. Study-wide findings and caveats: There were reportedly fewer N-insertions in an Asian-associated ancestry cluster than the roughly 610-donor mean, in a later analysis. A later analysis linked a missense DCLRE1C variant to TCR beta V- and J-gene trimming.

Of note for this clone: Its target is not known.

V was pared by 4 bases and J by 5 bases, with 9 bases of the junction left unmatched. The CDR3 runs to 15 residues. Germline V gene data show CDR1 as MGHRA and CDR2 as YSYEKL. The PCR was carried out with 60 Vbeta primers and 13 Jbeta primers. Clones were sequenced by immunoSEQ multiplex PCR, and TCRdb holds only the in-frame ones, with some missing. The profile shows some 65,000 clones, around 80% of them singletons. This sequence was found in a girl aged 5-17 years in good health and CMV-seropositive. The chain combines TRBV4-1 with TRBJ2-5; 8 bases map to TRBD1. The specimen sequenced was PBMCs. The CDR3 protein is CASSREDRVWETQYF. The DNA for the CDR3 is TGCGCCAGCAGCCGAGAGGACAGGGTTTGGGAGACCCAGTACTTC.